This TCR beta chain was captured by sequencing in a study of T-cell memory formation after mild COVID-19. Via MiXCR, TCRdb re-called the 5' RACE reads, giving one row per CDR3 protein. The data contain approximately 150,000 distinct CDR3 sequences, about 19% of them seen just once; the ten biggest clones take up around 2%. Germline CDR1 ENHRY, CDR2 SYGVKD. This CDR3 is 13 amino acids long. Trimming stripped 4 bases from V and 4 bases from J, with 11 bases between. This clonotype was detected only a few times. V and J are TRBV10-3 and TRBJ2-7, with D perhaps TRBD1 (6 bases). The clonotype was recovered from an adult woman who had mild COVID-19 (a few samples of this study predate the infection). Cell type and time point are not known. The sequencing input was PBMCs or a T cell subset sorted from them (not recorded which). The CDR3 spells CAISAGTPYEQYF. The CDR3 bases are TGTGCCATCAGTGCTGGGACACCATACGAGCAGTACTTC.